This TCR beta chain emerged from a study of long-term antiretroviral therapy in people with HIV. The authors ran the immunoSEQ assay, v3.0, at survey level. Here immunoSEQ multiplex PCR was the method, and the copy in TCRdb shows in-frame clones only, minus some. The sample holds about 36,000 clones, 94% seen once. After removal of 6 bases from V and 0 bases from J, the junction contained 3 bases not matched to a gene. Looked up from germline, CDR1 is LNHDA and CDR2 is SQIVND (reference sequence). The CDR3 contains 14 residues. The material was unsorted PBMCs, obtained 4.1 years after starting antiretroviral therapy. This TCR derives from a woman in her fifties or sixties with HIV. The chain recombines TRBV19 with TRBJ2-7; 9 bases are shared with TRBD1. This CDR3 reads CASRGQGHSYEQYF. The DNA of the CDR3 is TGTGCCAGTAGGGGACAGGGCCACTCCTACGAGCAGTACTTC.